These 30 T cell receptor beta chains were all obtained from the same sample, sequenced in a study of OX40 agonist ivuxolimab in advanced cancers. Receptor amplification or capture employed the immunoSEQ multiplex PCR assay. The source is immuneACCESS, and TCRdb retained only in-frame sequences with V and J called. Part of the clones is not carried over; for the studies checked, unresolved V genes explain less than half of this, and the remainder is unexplained. This sample gives 9,000 to 15,000 clones in total; about 87% of them show up just once. Around 48% of the sample rests with the top ten. Sequenced here: CD4+ or CD8+ T cells sorted from blood, sampled in a trial of the OX40 agonist ivuxolimab. The receptors shown here come from an adult with an advanced solid tumor such as melanoma, head and neck, liver or kidney cancer.

V and J are TRBV7-2 and TRBJ1-2, with unresolved D. This CDR3 is built from 12 residues. The germline V gene encodes CDR1 SGHTA and CDR2 FQGNSA. V dropped 5 bases and J dropped 2 bases, with 6 bases sitting between them. CDR3 amino acids: CASSLKNYGYTF. The CDR3, as DNA: TGTGCCAGCAGCCTAAAAAACTATGGCTACACCTTC.

This chain joins TRBV27 and TRBJ2-1; TRBD2 aligns across 11 bases. The trim removed 4 bases at V and 6 bases at J, leaving 5 bases unmatched. CDR1 is MNHEY and CDR2 is SMNVEV in the germline V gene (reference sequence). There are 15 residues in the CDR3. CDR3: CASSSILAGVNEQFF. As DNA, the CDR3 is TGTGCCAGCAGTTCAATACTAGCGGGAGTCAATGAGCAGTTCTTC.

Relative to its sample, this clone is medium-sized. For the CDR3, the DNA is TGCGCCAGCAGCCAAGATAACAGGGCCGACTCACTTGGGAATGAGCAGTTCTTC. It specifies CASSQDNRADSLGNEQFF. The gene calls are TRBV4-1 and TRBJ2-1; TRBD1 is a possible D gene (6 bases). V shed 0 bases and J shed 7 bases, with 22 bases lying between them. The germline V gene has CDR1 MGHRA and CDR2 YSYEKL. The CDR3 sequence is 18 residues long.

The chain is built from TRBV28 and TRBJ2-2; a possible D gene is TRBD1 (5 bases). The ends were cut back, 1 base at V and 6 bases at J, with 21 bases in the middle. Per germline, CDR1 MDHEN and CDR2 SYDVKM. The CDR3 covers 18 residues. CDR3 sequence (DNA): TGTGCCAGCAGTTTATTTTTCAAGGTGGTAGGGGCGGCCGGGGAGCTGTTTTTT. This translates into CASSLFFKVVGAAGELFF.

In nucleotides, the CDR3 is TGTGCCAGCAGCCAGGGACTAGCGGGAGTAAGAGATACGCAGTATTTT. This gives the protein CASSQGLAGVRDTQYF. This rearrangement joins TRBV9 to TRBJ2-3, with 14 bases lining up with TRBD2. The germline CDR1 and CDR2 sequences are SGDLS and YYNGEE. The V segment lost 4 bases and the J segment 5 bases; nucleotides outside the gene matches: 6. The CDR3 consists of 16 residues.

The J gene is TRBJ2-7, the V gene TRBV4-1; 11 bases are shared with TRBD2. Trimming cost V 4 bases and J 7 bases; bases outside gene matches: 3. The CDR3 has 13 residues. Per germline, CDR1 MGHRA and CDR2 YSYEKL. The CDR3, as DNA: TGCGCCAGCAGCCCGGGACTAGCGGAAGAGCAGTACTTC. It yields the protein CASSPGLAEEQYF.

To note about this clone: This may be a read error, as it is one base from a much larger clone. V gene TRBV7-3 combines with J gene TRBJ2-2, with D uncertain. The CDR3 runs to 16 residues. CDR1 is SGHTA, CDR2 FQGTGA, per germline. The CDR3 coding sequence is TGTGCCCGCAGCTTACGAGGCAGATCTAACACCGGGGAGCTGTTTTTT. It yields the protein CARSLRGRSNTGELFF.

The rearrangement links TRBV6-1 to TRBJ2-4, with D perhaps matching TRBD1 or TRBD2 (5 bases each). This CDR3 region has 13 residues. The V gene lost 6 bases and the J gene lost 12 bases, with 18 bases spanning the gap. Germline V lookup: CDR1 MNHNS, CDR2 SASEGT. CDR3 sequence reads: CASSELPGPNQYF. CDR3 nucleotides: TGTGCCAGCAGCGAACTCCCGGGACCGAATCAGTACTTC.

V usage is TRBV14 and J usage is TRBJ2-7; D call uncertain. Germline loops: CDR1 SGHDN, CDR2 FVKESK. This CDR3 is built from 13 residues. Trimming pared 2 bases from V and 0 bases from J, leaving 5 bases between. The CDR3 protein is CASSQYSSYEQYF. CDR3 in DNA: TGTGCCAGCAGCCAATACTCCTCCTACGAGCAGTACTTC.

V gene TRBV29-1 combines with J gene TRBJ2-3, with 11 bases matching TRBD2. This CDR3 has 15 residues. In germline, CDR1 is SQVTM, CDR2 ANQGSEA. Trimming cost V 3 bases and J 5 bases; bases outside gene matches: 7. CDR3 region: CSVDHSGRAVDTQYF. CDR3 nucleotide sequence: TGCAGCGTTGATCATAGCGGGAGGGCCGTAGATACGCAGTATTTT.

The DNA for the CDR3 is TGTGCCAGCAGTTACGCTACGGGGGCCAACGTCCTGACTTTC. It yields the protein CASSYATGANVLTF. The V gene is TRBV6-5, the J gene TRBJ2-6; D is uncertain. Germline CDR1 reads MNHEY; CDR2 reads SVGAGI. Deletions cut 2 bases from V and 4 bases from J, with 6 bases between. This CDR3 is built from 14 residues.

The count of this clone is one. The chain uses TRBV7-6 and TRBJ2-3, with 8 bases fitting TRBD2. The CDR3 runs 15 residues. Germline CDR1 SGHVS, CDR2 FNYEAQ. Losses at the gene ends were 6 bases for V and 1 base for J; bases not matched to a gene: 6. As DNA, the CDR3 is TGTGCCAGCAGATCAACTAGCGGTGGCACAGATACGCAGTATTTT. It specifies CASRSTSGGTDTQYF.

In its sample, this clone was seen once. This rearrangement joins TRBV27 to TRBJ2-7; 8 bases agree with TRBD2. The CDR3 length is 14 residues. Looked up from germline, CDR1 is MNHEY and CDR2 is SMNVEV (reference sequence). V dropped 5 bases and J dropped 3; count of bases not matched to a gene: 6. The chain's CDR3 is CASSTAGLGYEQYF. DNA of the CDR3: TGTGCCAGCAGTACCGCGGGACTAGGCTACGAGCAGTACTTC.

The sample holds one count of this clone. V is TRBV11-3 and J is TRBJ2-3, with 10 bases fitting TRBD2. The CDR3 has 16 amino acids. From germline, CDR1 is SGHNT and CDR2 YENEEA. V was pared by 4 bases and J by 1 base, with 5 bases of the junction left unmatched. The CDR3 bases are TGTGCCAGCAGCTGGGGTCTAGCGGGAGGCACAGATACGCAGTATTTT. This codes for CASSWGLAGGTDTQYF.

The J gene is TRBJ2-1, the V gene TRBV21-1; TRBD2, as called in the table, went unchecked against the DNA. TRBV21-1 constitutes a pseudogene. The CDR3 loop spans 18 amino acids. The CDR3 DNA reads as TGTGCCAGCAGCAAAGTGGCCCTAGCGGGAGGCAGTTGTGATGAGCAGTTCTTC. This encodes CASSKVALAGGSCDEQFF.

This clone was seen once. The chain combines TRBV7-3 with TRBJ2-1; TRBD2 matches 9 bases. V shed 5 bases, J shed 3 bases, and the junction held 5 bases outside the gene matches. CDR1 and CDR2 from the germline V gene are SGHTA and FQGTGA. This CDR3 is built from 15 residues. The CDR3 nucleotides are TGTGCCAGCAGCCCCGGACTAGCGCTCTACAATGAGCAGTTCTTC. It yields the protein CASSPGLALYNEQFF. Supplemented by reference TRBV7-3 and TRBJ2-1, the full variable domain reads GAGVSQTPSNKVTEKGKYVELRCDPISGHTALYWYRQSLGQGPEFLIYFQGTGAADDSGLPNDRFFAVRPEGSVSTLKIQRTERGDSAVYLCASSPGLALYNEQFFGPGTRLTVL.

V usage is TRBV13 and J usage is TRBJ2-1; TRBD2 matches 7 bases. From germline, CDR1 is PRHDT and CDR2 FYEKMQ (reference sequence). This CDR3 region has 13 residues. Unmatched junction bases numbered 5, after V lost 7 bases and J lost 5 bases. The CDR3 DNA is TGTGCCAGCACTCGCGGGGGTGACAATGAGCAGTTCTTC. It yields the protein CASTRGGDNEQFF.

The chain recombines TRBV9 with TRBJ1-1, with D uncertain. This CDR3 comprises 13 residues. In germline, CDR1 is SGDLS, CDR2 YYNGEE. Trimming left V 0 bases short and J 4 bases short, with 7 bases between. The CDR3 is CASSVGVSTEAFF. CDR3 nucleotides: TGTGCCAGCAGCGTAGGGGTGAGCACTGAAGCTTTCTTT.

The chain is built from TRBV19 and TRBJ2-3; 9 nucleotides match TRBD2. Per germline, CDR1 LNHDA and CDR2 SQIVND (reference sequence). The CDR3 spans 13 residues. Trimming at V came to 7 bases and at J to 3 bases, leaving 2 bases not matched to a gene. CDR3 region: CASKTSGTDTQYF. Here the CDR3 DNA reads TGTGCCAGTAAAACTAGCGGGACAGATACGCAGTATTTT.

V usage is TRBV11-2 and J usage is TRBJ2-2; 12 positions agree with TRBD2. The CDR3 is 15 amino acids. The germline V gene encodes CDR1 SGHAT and CDR2 FQNNGV. The junction had 5 bases not matched to a gene; V was cut back by 6 bases and J by 6 bases. In nucleotides, the CDR3 is TGTGCCAGCAGTCATCTAGCGGGAGGGTCCGGGGAGCTGTTTTTT. Its protein is CASSHLAGGSGELFF.

Concerning this clone: One junction end does not reproduce the germline sequence, and a read error may be involved. The chain carries TRBV9 and TRBJ2-1, with 10 bases lining up with TRBD2. There are 17 residues in the CDR3. Germline V gives CDR1 SGDLS, CDR2 YYNGEE. The CDR3, as DNA: TGTGCCGGCAGCGCGTCTCCAACTAGCGGGGTCTACAATGAGCAGTTCTTC. This sequence encodes CAGSASPTSGVYNEQFF.

The genes are TRBV7-9 and TRBJ2-1; 14 bases line up with TRBD2. CDR1 is SEHNR, CDR2 FQNEAQ, per germline (reference sequence). The CDR3 length is 16 residues. Trimming removed 2 bases from V and 10 bases from J; junction bases left unmatched: 7. The CDR3 sequence: CASSLNPGLAGDEQFF. CDR3 DNA: TGTGCCAGCAGCTTAAACCCGGGACTAGCGGGAGACGAGCAGTTCTTC.

The chain joins TRBV2 to TRBJ2-1, with D possibly TRBD1 on 6 matching bases. V dropped 7 bases and J dropped 10 bases, with 23 bases sitting between them. CDR3 length: 15 residues. CDR1 and CDR2 (germline): SNHLY, FYNNEI. The CDR3 spells CASTEWDTGGEEQFF. The CDR3 DNA reads TGTGCCAGCACCGAATGGGACACCGGTGGGGAAGAGCAGTTCTTC.

The rearrangement links TRBV28 to TRBJ1-3; D remains unclear. CDR3 length: 10 amino acids. The V gene lost 11 bases and the J gene lost 8 bases, with 10 bases spanning the gap. Germline V gene lookup returns CDR1 MDHEN and CDR2 SYDVKM. The CDR3 loop reads CAPAGDTIYF. The DNA for the CDR3 is TGTGCCCCCGCCGGGGACACCATATATTTT.

This clone was seen only once. The chain couples TRBV4-3 to TRBJ2-7; the match to TRBD2 covers 7 bases. The CDR3 is 18 amino acids. CDR1 is LGHNA, CDR2 YSLEER, per germline. After removal of 0 bases from V and 0 bases from J, the junction contained 11 bases not matched to a gene. The CDR3 loop is CASSQDGRAGANSYEQYF. DNA for the CDR3: TGCGCCAGCAGCCAAGATGGAAGGGCGGGAGCGAACTCCTACGAGCAGTACTTC.

The chain combines TRBV13 with TRBJ2-1; TRBD2 matches 10 bases. Trimming took 5 bases from V and 7 from J; bases not matched to a gene: 5. The CDR3 is 14 amino acids. Germline V lookup: CDR1 PRHDT, CDR2 FYEKMQ (reference sequence). CDR3 amino acids: CASSVAGGTNEQFF. The CDR3 nucleotides read TGTGCCAGCAGCGTAGCGGGGGGAACTAATGAGCAGTTCTTC.

This chain connects TRBV30 to TRBJ2-7; no reliable D call. Looked up from germline, CDR1 is GTSNPN and CDR2 is SVGIG (reference sequence). The CDR3 loop spans 13 amino acids. With 0 bases removed from V and 2 bases from J, the gap between germline ends came to 8 bases. The CDR3 loop reads CAWSVYWAYEQYF. The CDR3 region has the DNA TGTGCCTGGAGTGTTTACTGGGCCTACGAGCAGTACTTC.

This clone is a singleton in its sample. The chain uses TRBV2 and TRBJ2-5; unclear D gene. Between the trimmed V and J ends, which lost 4 bases and 5 bases, there was a span of 11 bases. The CDR3 is 13 amino acids. CDR1 and CDR2 from the germline V gene are SNHLY and FYNNEI. In DNA, the CDR3 is TGTGCCAGCAGTGGTCAAAGAATCGAGACCCAGTACTTC. Translated, it gives CASSGQRIETQYF.

The chain carries TRBV19 and TRBJ1-4, with unresolved D. Germline assignment: CDR1 LNHDA and CDR2 SQIVND (reference sequence). The V and J ends lost 5 bases and 2 bases respectively, with 9 bases between them. CDR3 length: 14 amino acids. The CDR3 nucleotides are TGTGCCAGTAGTCCCTGGTTGACTAATGAAAAACTGTTTTTT. It encodes CASSPWLTNEKLFF.

V gene TRBV6-1 combines with J gene TRBJ2-3, with TRBD2 matching 9 bases. Losses at the gene ends were 3 bases for V and 4 bases for J; bases not matched to a gene: 5. The CDR3 is 15 amino acids. CDR1 is MNHNS and CDR2 is SASEGT in the germline V gene. CDR3 loop: CASSEIAGVADTQYF. Written as DNA, the CDR3 is TGTGCCAGCAGTGAGATAGCGGGAGTGGCAGATACGCAGTATTTT.